This T cell receptor beta chain was observed in a study of cytomegalovirus exposure and HLA in healthy donors. The CDR3 contains 15 residues. Germline-derived CDR1 and CDR2 are SGDLS and YYNGEE. After removal of 3 bases from V and 7 bases from J, the junction contained 9 bases not matched to a gene. PCR amplification relied on 60 Vbeta primers (plus 13 Jbeta primers). Repertoires were generated with immunoSEQ multiplex PCR, while TCRdb's copy carries only in-frame clones and drops some. The sample gives about 110,000 clones, about two thirds of which show up once; 5.4% is in the top ten. The sequenced material came from PBMCs. The V call is TRBV9, the J call TRBJ2-1; 8 bases match TRBD1. The TCR sequence derives from a woman aged 70-85 years in good health and CMV-seropositive. CDR3 loop: CASSGGQGAGNEQFF. In nucleotides, the CDR3 is TGTGCCAGCAGCGGCGGACAGGGCGCGGGGAATGAGCAGTTCTTC. The variable domain in full, completed from reference TRBV9 and TRBJ2-1, reads DSGVTQTPKHLITATGQRVTLRCSPRSGDLSVYWYQQSLDQGLQFLIQYYNGEERAKGNILERFSAQQFPDLHSELNLSSLELGDSALYFCASSGGQGAGNEQFFGPGTRLTVL.